Each of the 8 T cell receptor beta chains below was sequenced from the same sample in a study of identifying expanded T cells in peripheral blood. Clones were read by immunoSEQ multiplex PCR, and TCRdb kept only the in-frame ones, dropping some. Here the sample spans tens of thousands of clones, around 87% being singletons. Input material: blood. The origin of the receptors is a person aged 18 to 75 in good health.

This clone was detected only a few times. The V call is TRBV4-1, the J call TRBJ1-5; D not resolved. The CDR3 spans 14 residues. CDR1 is MGHRA, CDR2 YSYEKL, per germline. V lost 1 base and J 5 bases, leaving 9 bases between the germline ends. In nucleotides, the CDR3 is TGCGCCAGCAGCCAAGCCCGGTTAGATCAGCCCCAGCATTTT. Encoded protein: CASSQARLDQPQHF.

In its sample, this clone was seen a few times. This chain links TRBV30 with TRBJ2-2; 9 bases map to TRBD1. The CDR3 runs 14 residues. Trimming took 4 bases from V and 5 from J; bases not matched to a gene: 5. Germline V gives CDR1 GTSNPN, CDR2 SVGIG (reference sequence). CDR3 coding DNA: TGTGCCTGGAAAGGGACAGGGAAAACCGGGGAGCTGTTTTTT. This sequence encodes CAWKGTGKTGELFF.

The J gene is TRBJ1-4, the V gene TRBV5-1; D is unclear. From germline, CDR1 is SGHRS and CDR2 YFSETQ. The V and J ends lost 0 bases and 5 bases respectively, with 5 bases between them. CDR3 size: 13 residues. In nucleotides, the CDR3 is TGCGCCAGCAGCTTGGAACAGAATGAAAAACTGTTTTTT. Encoded protein: CASSLEQNEKLFF.

This chain uses TRBV4-1 with TRBJ2-6, with 12 bases aligning to TRBD1. Trimming cost V 4 bases and J 4 bases; bases outside gene matches: 17. This CDR3 has 21 amino acids. Per the germline V gene, CDR1 is MGHRA and CDR2 is YSYEKL. The CDR3 reads CASSLQGGTGGLAGGANVLTF. The CDR3 nucleotides read TGCGCCAGCAGCCTACAGGGTGGGACAGGGGGCCTGGCGGGAGGGGCCAACGTCCTGACTTTC.

This sequence joins TRBV7-2 and TRBJ2-3; D call uncertain. With 6 bases removed from V and 0 bases from J, the gap between germline ends came to 10 bases. This CDR3 has 14 residues. Germline CDR1 and CDR2: SGHTA and FQGNSA. In nucleotides, the CDR3 is TGTGCCAGCAGGAAACAGCTCAGCACAGATACGCAGTATTTT. It specifies CASRKQLSTDTQYF.

The CDR3 bases are TGCAGCGTTGAAGGCGGGCGGAGTTACAATGAGCAGTTCTTC. It translates to CSVEGGRSYNEQFF. The V gene is TRBV29-1, the J gene TRBJ2-1; D is possibly TRBD2 (5 bases). CDR1 is SQVTM, CDR2 ANQGSEA, per germline. This CDR3 contains 14 residues. With 1 base removed from V and 4 bases from J, the gap between germline ends came to 11 bases.

The chain is built from TRBV4-2 and TRBJ1-4, with a possible D match to TRBD1 (5 bases). In germline, CDR1 is LGHNA, CDR2 YNFKEQ. There are 16 residues in the CDR3. Trimming took 2 bases from V and 8 from J, leaving 18 bases between them. The CDR3 DNA follows: TGTGCCAGCAGCCAACCTTTGGGGGTGAGAGACGAAAAACTGTTTTTT. It is translated as CASSQPLGVRDEKLFF.

The chain links TRBV7-3 to TRBJ2-1; maybe TRBD2 (5 bases). In germline, CDR1 is SGHTA, CDR2 FQGTGA. V dropped 2 bases and J dropped 8 bases, with 7 bases sitting between them. The CDR3 covers 12 residues. This chain's CDR3 is CASSLGSDEQFF. The DNA of the CDR3 is TGTGCCAGCAGCTTAGGGAGCGATGAGCAGTTCTTC.